Sequencing of this T cell receptor beta chain was carried out in a study of CD8 T cells in Susac syndrome (dated by TCRdb to the late 2010s). With respect to the entire study: Whether CD8+ T cell activation and differentiation in Susac syndrome was antigen driven was tested using repertoire sequencing. The clonality of the CD8+ T cell repertoire was compared across approximately 12 healthy donors, 14 Susac syndrome patients and 15 multiple sclerosis patients.

Measured from the cysteine to the phenylalanine, the CDR3 is 11 residues long. CDR3 DNA is the only sequence kept; it has 33 bases, read in frame from the first base. CDR1 is given as LNHDA and CDR2 as SQIVND, both from the germline V gene (reference sequence). Relative to germline, V is 1 base shorter and J is 8 bases shorter, with 6 bases between their ends. This clonotype was picked up one time. Its antigen is currently not known. No base quality information exists; no much larger clone differs at one position. On its own, one read is weak support. The investigation overall reported the following: The TCR sequencing and HLA analysis was acknowledged to have included a relatively small number of individuals.

Peripheral blood CD8+ and CD4+ T cells from healthy donors, Susac syndrome patients and multiple sclerosis patients were profiled using high-throughput TCR beta sequencing. The multiple sclerosis controls were treatment-naive patients whose relapsing-remitting disease, either stable or active, fulfilled the revised McDonald criteria. Bulk CD8+ and CD4+ T cells were purified by magnetic negative isolation, whereas CD8+ TEMRA cells were enriched by FACS. Blood was drawn into EDTA tubes, processed within 24 hours, and PBMCs were isolated by density gradient centrifugation. PBMCs intended for TCR sequencing were cryopreserved in liquid nitrogen and thawed later in a water bath at 37 degrees C. The sorted or isolated CD4+, CD8+ and CD8+ TEMRA cells had a purity of 90% or higher. RNA was extracted using the RNeasy kit, and about 0.45 to 1 microgram was reverse transcribed with random hexamers. The immunoSEQ multiplex PCR assay, covering 54 Vbeta and 13 Jbeta segments, was used to amplify TCR beta CDR3 regions. To correct PCR amplification bias, a synthetic template baseline was used for both primer optimization and computational correction. The original methods were these. Reads were annotated to V, D and J genes per IMGT and analyzed with immunoSEQ Analyzer, keeping only productive sequences. To calculate clonality, Shannon entropy was normalized by log2 of the number of productive unique sequences and then subtracted from one. Public and private clones were assessed among the 100 most prevalent clones of each patient and control. Susac-specific clones were defined as absent from healthy and MS cohorts, around 980 published viral clones and other ImmuneACCESS disease sequences. The public reads were run again by TCRdb, first through fastp at Q25 and then through MiXCR, and only productive beta chains were kept. For every CDR3 protein sequence, its rows merge into one entry that carries the most common genes and DNA. TCRdb's processing, not the authors' own work, is the source of the V and J calls. Here the sample has about 66,000 distinct CDR3 sequences; approximately 93% occur a single time. The ten largest account for 0.56% of the sample.

Recombination connected TRBV19 to TRBJ2-7; the D gene is possibly TRBD2, with 5 bases matching. The clonotype originates from a human donor with multiple sclerosis. The sample taken for sequencing was CD8+ T cells from PBMCs. The nucleotides read TGTGCCAGTAGTATAGGAGGGCAGCAGTACTTC. This sequence encodes CASSIGGQQYF. The variable domain in full, with residues beyond the CDR3 obtained from the reference TRBV19 and TRBJ2-7 genes, is DGGITQSPKYLFRKEGQNVTLSCEQNLNHDAMYWYRQDPGQGLRLIYYSQIVNDFQKGDIAEGYSVSREKKESFPLTVTSAQKNPTAFYLCASSIGGQQYFGPGTRLTVT.